Sequencing of this T cell receptor (beta chain) was carried out in a study of post-analysis software for immune sequencing data (dated by TCRdb to 2015 to 2017). For context, the study as a whole: The recorded disease courses included relapsing-remitting, secondary progressive and progressive-relapsing multiple sclerosis, and some patients had no subtype annotation. A subset of samples was prepared in parallel using single-end sample barcoding, then pooled and co-amplified after Illumina adapter ligation. The patient repertoires were set against eleven to twelve previously published healthy control repertoires from donors whose ages ranged from roughly 6 to 27 years.

To demonstrate the VDJtools post-analysis software, TCR beta repertoires were profiled from the peripheral blood of more than ten young patients with multiple sclerosis. The multiple sclerosis patients were children and adolescents ranging in age from about 6 to 17 years. CDR1 LGHDT and CDR2 YNNKEL were looked up in the germline V gene (reference sequence). Trimming at the junction amounts to 1 base on V and 5 bases on J, and the germline ends lie 5 bases apart. There are 12 amino acids in the CDR3, from cysteine to phenylalanine inclusive. The sequence is cut down to CDR3 DNA, 36 bases in frame from base 1. The library was built by means of PCR. The data were produced on an Illumina HiSeq 2500. To reduce PCR and sequencing biases, unique molecular identifiers were built into the TCR beta cDNA libraries. Approximately 500,000 cDNA molecules were obtained per 1 to 10 million input T cells, so each molecule approximated one T cell. The patient libraries were prepared and sequenced with the same protocol used for the earlier healthy control dataset. Samples belonging to the same batch were prepared together, multiplexed and sequenced on a shared HiSeq lane. The paper's data handling went like this. MIGEC was used to process the raw barcoded reads, and molecular identifier groups with only a single read were discarded before consensus assembly and CDR3 extraction. VDJtools was used for post-analysis of the clonotype tables, with diversity normalized by down-sampling every dataset to the smallest sample size. Repertoire overlap clustering matched CDR3 amino acid but not nucleotide sequences to correct batch-related cross-sample contamination. The raw public reads went through TCRdb reprocessing: fastp at Q25, MiXCR clone calling, in-frame beta chains kept. Rows with a matching CDR3 protein are joined into one entry that keeps the most common DNA and genes. The V and J calls come from TCRdb's annotation, not from the publication. The sample yields 750,000 to 950,000 distinct CDR3 sequences; about 50% were counted once. Together, the top ten hold about 4.8% of the sample.

Note on this clonotype: Its antigen is still unknown. It has no much larger one-base neighbor in the sample; base qualities were not kept.

General conclusions and limits of the study: Compared with controls, multiple sclerosis patients had significantly lower normalized Chao1 diversity, a finding suggesting substantial peripheral T-cell clonal expansion. When samples were clustered directly using the F measure, samples prepared in the same batch co-clustered strongly, which prompted a batch-effect correction. Patients showed significantly higher frequencies than controls for five TRBV segments, among them TRBV5-6, TRBV5-1 and TRBV20-1. The multiple sclerosis patient group was slightly younger than the control group.

Recombination linked TRBV3-1 to TRBJ1-1; the D gene assignment is ambiguous. Sequencing used blood. The TCR comes from a girl aged 10-17 years with multiple sclerosis. This receptor carries the CDR3 CASSQGVTEAFF. Here is the DNA: TGTGCCAGCAGCCAAGGGGTTACTGAAGCTTTCTTT.